Shown below are 14 T cell receptor beta chains from a single sample sequenced in a study of cytomegalovirus exposure and HLA in healthy donors (dated by TCRdb to between 2016 and 2019). Library creation used the immunoSEQ multiplex PCR assay. For the multiplex PCR, a mixture combining 60 forward primers for TCR Vbeta segments and 13 reverse primers for TCR Jbeta segments was used. This is the immuneACCESS table as TCRdb keeps it, with only in-frame sequences that have V and J called. A part of the clones is gone; compared with another copy, unresolved V genes explain less than half, and the rest is unexplained. The sample data list about 190,000 clones, and about 88% of these were observed just once. Together, the top ten hold more than 1.5% of the sample. Sequencing input: PBMCs. These receptors all come from a woman younger than 35 in good health and CMV-seronegative.

The V and J genes are TRBV6-5 and TRBJ2-7, with D unclear. Between the trimmed V and J ends, which lost 0 bases and 6 bases, there was a span of 12 bases. CDR1 and CDR2 from the germline V gene are MNHEY and SVGAGI. This CDR3 region has 14 residues. The CDR3 coding sequence is TGTGCCAGCAGTTACTCGAGCACCGCCGCCGAGCAGTACTTC. This gives the protein CASSYSSTAAEQYF.

This chain connects TRBV5-4 to TRBJ2-2; 7 nucleotides align to TRBD1. Germline CDR1 is SGHNT and CDR2 is YYREEE (reference sequence). V was clipped by 4 bases and J by 3 bases; unmatched bases: 9. There are 16 residues in the CDR3. The CDR3 DNA follows: TGTGCCAGCAGCCTGCACAGGGGACAGTACACCGGGGAGCTGTTTTTT. Protein sequence: CASSLHRGQYTGELFF.

A remark on this clone: Distinct nucleotide sequences in the sample also encode this CDR3. The chain joins TRBV5-1 to TRBJ2-3; D is perhaps TRBD2 (6 bases). The CDR3 runs 15 residues. CDR1 and CDR2 (germline): SGHRS, YFSETQ. V lost 0 bases, J lost 2 bases, and 10 bases lay in between. CDR3 in amino acids: CASSLGGGTTDTQYF. The CDR3 DNA follows: TGCGCCAGCAGCTTGGGGGGAGGAACCACAGATACGCAGTATTTT.

The CDR3 coding sequence is TGTGCCAGCAACCTAAGACAGGGGGGAAATGAAAAACTGTTTTTT. Translated: CASNLRQGGNEKLFF. The chain is built from TRBV2 and TRBJ1-4, with 9 bases matching TRBD1. V gave up 7 bases and J gave up 5 bases; unmatched junction bases: 8. Germline CDR1 is SNHLY and CDR2 is FYNNEI. This CDR3 region has 15 residues.

V is TRBV27 and J is TRBJ2-1; 9 bases are shared with TRBD2. J was trimmed by 9 bases and V by 3 bases; bases with no gene match: 0. The germline gives CDR1 MNHEY, CDR2 SMNVEV (reference sequence). The CDR3 consists of 12 residues. The chain's CDR3 is CASSFSGGEQFF. The CDR3 DNA follows: TGTGCCAGCAGTTTTAGCGGGGGTGAGCAGTTCTTC.

The chain joins TRBV19 to TRBJ2-7; TRBD1 is a possible D gene (6 bases). Trimming pared 4 bases from V and 3 bases from J, leaving 7 bases between. Germline V lookup: CDR1 LNHDA, CDR2 SQIVND (reference sequence). The CDR3 sequence is 12 residues long. The CDR3 DNA sequence: TGTGCCAGTAGTACACAGGGCTACGAGCAGTACTTC. Translation: CASSTQGYEQYF.

This chain connects TRBV7-9 to TRBJ1-1; 9 nucleotides line up with TRBD1. The CDR3 runs to 18 residues. The J segment lost 3 bases and the V segment lost 5 bases, leaving 16 bases of the junction unmatched. CDR1 is SEHNR, CDR2 FQNEAQ, per germline (reference sequence). CDR3 bases: TGTGCCAGCAGCCGAGGGGTCACAGGGGGCGGGGTGGACACTGAAGCTTTCTTT. Translated: CASSRGVTGGGVDTEAFF.

V is TRBV10-3 and J is TRBJ1-2; TRBD1 agrees at 9 bases. Per germline, CDR1 ENHRY and CDR2 SYGVKD. Trimming at V came to 2 bases and at J to 5 bases, leaving 6 bases not matched to a gene. The CDR3 sequence is 15 residues long. CDR3 bases: TGTGCCATCAGTGAGCAACAGGGGGCCGTTTATGGCTACACCTTC. This gives the protein CAISEQQGAVYGYTF.

The chain joins TRBV6-5 to TRBJ2-7; 9 nucleotides match TRBD2. This CDR3 is 15 amino acids long. V gave up 2 bases and J gave up 4 bases; unmatched junction bases: 6. Per germline, CDR1 MNHEY and CDR2 SVGAGI. The chain's CDR3 is CASSYEAGGPYEQYF. The CDR3 DNA reads as TGTGCCAGCAGTTACGAGGCGGGGGGGCCGTACGAGCAGTACTTC.

The V and J genes are TRBV7-9 and TRBJ1-4, with 8 bases that match TRBD1. Germline V CDR1 and CDR2: SEHNR, FQNEAQ (reference sequence). V lost 1 base to trimming and J lost 12 bases; unmatched junction nucleotides: 7. The CDR3 loop spans 14 amino acids. CDR3 DNA: TGTGCCAGCAGCTTAGTCGAGGTGGACAGGGAACTGTTTTTT. Encoded protein: CASSLVEVDRELFF.

This chain joins TRBV4-3 and TRBJ2-7; D is unresolved. The CDR3 is made up of 15 amino acids. Germline CDR1 is LGHNA and CDR2 is YSLEER. With 0 bases removed from V and 2 bases from J, the gap between germline ends came to 11 bases. CDR3 sequence (DNA): TGCGCCAGCAGCCAAGAACCCGACTCCGCCTACGAGCAGTACTTC. This translates into CASSQEPDSAYEQYF.

For the CDR3, the DNA is TGCGCCAGCAGCTTGCAGGGCCCCCGAGACTATGGCTACACCTTC. Protein product: CASSLQGPRDYGYTF. The chain recombines TRBV5-1 with TRBJ1-2, with a weak D call TRBD1 (5 bases). The V end lost 1 base, the J end lost 3 bases, and 13 bases lay between the germline ends. This CDR3 region has 15 residues. CDR1 is SGHRS and CDR2 is YFSETQ in the germline V gene. The variable domain in full, with the rest retrieved from reference TRBV5-1 and TRBJ1-2, is KAGVTQTPRYLIKTRGQQVTLSCSPISGHRSVSWYQQTPGQGLQFLFEYFSETQRNKGNFPGRFSGRQFSNSRSEMNVSTLELGDSALYLCASSLQGPRDYGYTFGSGTRLTVV.

This rearrangement joins TRBV9 to TRBJ1-6; TRBD1 matches 7 bases. This CDR3 is built from 15 residues. Trimming at V came to 5 bases and at J to 5 bases, leaving 7 bases not matched to a gene. Per the germline V gene, CDR1 is SGDLS and CDR2 is YYNGEE. The chain's CDR3 is CASRAGTVDNSPLHF. CDR3 DNA: TGTGCCAGCAGGGCCGGGACAGTCGATAATTCACCCCTCCACTTT.

This chain joins TRBV5-4 and TRBJ2-7, with TRBD2 matching over 14 bases. The CDR3 loop spans 15 amino acids. J gave up 3 bases and V 4 bases, and 3 bases lay outside the gene matches. CDR1 is SGHNT and CDR2 is YYREEE in the germline V gene (reference sequence). In DNA, the CDR3 is TGTGCCAGCAGCGGGGGACTAGCGGGGGTCTACGAGCAGTACTTC. Translation gives CASSGGLAGVYEQYF.